A selection of T cell receptor beta chains follows, all from one sample in a study of T cell repertoires in cytomegalovirus infection. These TCRs are of unknown antigen specificity. In TCRdb, the reads were re-called with MiXCR into one record per CDR3 protein. The sample lists around 110,000 distinct CDR3 sequences, 9.5% to 13% occurring once. Sequences were obtained from PBMCs, sequenced either directly or after in vitro stimulation (not recorded which). These receptors were taken from a human donor in good health (CMV status not recorded). Some clones in this sample may be carry-over from other donors' samples. Each CDR3 is given with its conserved first and last residue. D genes are given only for firm matches.

-	TRBV20-1	TRBJ1-5	CNAAGGPLSQQPQHF
-	TRBV7-2	TRBJ1-2	CASSLNGYGYTF
-	TRBV27	TRBJ2-5	CASSPWTDQETQYF
-	TRBV6-8	TRBJ2-5	CASSYGIMEETQYF
-	TRBV7-2	TRBJ2-3	CASTPSRGRAPHTQYF
-	TRBV7-2	TRBJ2-1	CASSLVYSLDNEQFF
-	TRBV7-9	TRBJ1-2	CASSLAGQMRGYTF
-	TRBV7-2	TRBJ1-1	CASSLVTLNTEAFF
-	TRBV7-2	TRBJ2-6	CASSWVAGKSGANVLTF
-	TRBV10-3	TRBJ2-4	CAISEGQGKNIQYF
-	TRBV12-3/TRBV12-4	TRBJ2-7	CASSPGRETGEQYF
-	TRBV7-2	TRBJ2-7	CASSLRRAHEQYF
-	TRBV27	TRBJ1-1	CASSLQGSPEAFF
TRBD2	TRBV5-6	TRBJ2-2	CASSLVTSSLNTGELFF
TRBD1	TRBV5-6	TRBJ1-1	CASSLVWDSEAFF
-	TRBV7-2	TRBJ1-2	CASSLDDVYGYTF
-	TRBV20-1	TRBJ1-6	CSARTGNSPLHF
TRBD1	TRBV20-1	TRBJ2-6	CSARDDRDNSGANVLTF
TRBD2	TRBV4-2	TRBJ2-1	CASSQTTSRYNEQFF
-	TRBV5-6	TRBJ2-1	CASSLGDPAHNEQFF
TRBD1	TRBV12-3/TRBV12-4	TRBJ2-3	CASDRGTDTQYF
-	TRBV20-1	TRBJ2-2	CSASPSAVGTGELFF
-	TRBV12-3/TRBV12-4	TRBJ1-3	CASSFLPLPGTVGIYF
-	TRBV5-6	TRBJ2-3	CASSLGRGTQYF
TRBD1	TRBV12-3/TRBV12-4	TRBJ1-6	CASSQGQINSPLHF
-	TRBV28	TRBJ1-6	CASSPLTGNSPLHF
TRBD1	TRBV19	TRBJ2-5	CATLDRVGTQYF
-	TRBV18	TRBJ2-7	CASSHTGRSYEQYF
-	TRBV7-2	TRBJ1-4	CASSPRLGASEKLFF
-	TRBV27	TRBJ2-2	CASTPGDYYTGELFF
TRBD2	TRBV4-2	TRBJ2-2	CASSQDLRGRGFAGELFF
TRBD2	TRBV6-2/TRBV6-3	TRBJ2-7	CASSATSGSSYEQYF
TRBD1	TRBV6-5	TRBJ2-7	CASSYTKTGFYEQYF
-	TRBV7-8	TRBJ1-5	CASSRAGGNQPQHF
TRBD1	TRBV7-2	TRBJ1-3	CASSFGTASGNTIYF
-	TRBV5-1	TRBJ1-2	CASSLEPGNYGYTF
TRBD1	TRBV7-9	TRBJ2-1	CASSSGQDSLNNEQFF
-	TRBV6-2/TRBV6-3	TRBJ2-7	CASGIPGPSFYEQYF
TRBD1	TRBV4-3	TRBJ2-2	CASSPQAFGTGNTGELFF
TRBD2	TRBV30	TRBJ2-1	CAWRKLAGYNEQFF
TRBD2	TRBV5-4	TRBJ2-7	CASSLGLAVIYEQYF
TRBD1	TRBV7-8	TRBJ2-7	CASSLGQGAYEQYF
-	TRBV27	TRBJ1-1	CASSSGAREAFF
TRBD2	TRBV5-6	TRBJ2-3	CASSLELAETTDTQYF
-	TRBV28	TRBJ2-7	CASSLDRYEQYF
TRBD2	TRBV19	TRBJ2-5	CASSRSLTSGNNQETQYF
-	TRBV6-6	TRBJ1-1	CASSPDHRQMNTEAFF
-	TRBV6-2/TRBV6-3	TRBJ2-2	CASSRSDTGELFF
TRBD1	TRBV7-6	TRBJ2-2	CASSLGGTGSTGELFF
-	TRBV7-8	TRBJ2-3	CASSQGLYTQYF
TRBD1	TRBV25-1	TRBJ2-3	CASDYGTGLTDTQYF
-	TRBV11-2	TRBJ1-1	CASSRRTMNTEAFF
TRBD2	TRBV7-8	TRBJ2-7	CASSLGVLAGAREQYF
-	TRBV19	TRBJ2-1	CASRSSGVYNEQFF
TRBD1	TRBV6-6	TRBJ2-1	CASAGQVGHEQFF